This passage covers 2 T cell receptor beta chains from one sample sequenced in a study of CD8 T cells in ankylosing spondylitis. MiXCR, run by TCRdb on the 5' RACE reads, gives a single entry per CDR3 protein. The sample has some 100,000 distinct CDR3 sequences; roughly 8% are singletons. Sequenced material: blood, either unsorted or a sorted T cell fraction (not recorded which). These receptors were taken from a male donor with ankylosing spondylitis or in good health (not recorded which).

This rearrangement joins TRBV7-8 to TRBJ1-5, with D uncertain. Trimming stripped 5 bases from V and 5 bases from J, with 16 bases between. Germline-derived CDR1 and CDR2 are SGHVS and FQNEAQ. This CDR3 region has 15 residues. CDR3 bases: TGTGCCAGCAGCCCCAGGCAGACCGGGGATCAGCCCCAGCATTTT. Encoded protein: CASSPRQTGDQPQHF.

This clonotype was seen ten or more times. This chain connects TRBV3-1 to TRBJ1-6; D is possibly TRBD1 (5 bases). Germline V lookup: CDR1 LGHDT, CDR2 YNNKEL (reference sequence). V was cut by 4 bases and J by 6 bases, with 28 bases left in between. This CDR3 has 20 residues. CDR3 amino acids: CASSRILQGKLGFGNSPLHF. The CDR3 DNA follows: TGTGCCAGCAGCCGTATACTGCAGGGTAAACTTGGGTTTGGTAATTCACCCCTCCACTTT.